This TCR beta chain was sequenced for a study of spatial heterogeneity in lung cancer. Study at large: Sequencing consistently turned up more beta-chain sequences than alpha-chain sequences.

Overall study results and limits: Mutation counts in tumors were tracked by counts of expanded intratumoral alpha and beta TCRs.

Using its own MiXCR run on the 5' RACE reads, TCRdb lists one record per CDR3 protein. Counted here are 2,000 or so distinct CDR3 sequences, 8% to 9% occurring once; the ten biggest clones make up roughly 10%. Relative to its sample, this clonotype is medium-sized. The antigen is not known. Germline V gene data show CDR1 as SGHTA and CDR2 as FQGNSA. The CDR3 spans 15 residues. V was clipped by 1 base and J by 1 base, with 8 bases between them. Time point defined: sample taken at primary tumor resection. The sequence was collected from a female donor with early-stage non-small cell lung cancer. The starting material was lung tumor tissue, obtained at surgery. The chain combines TRBV7-2 with TRBJ2-1, with D perhaps matching TRBD2 (5 bases). CDR3 in DNA: TGTGCCAGCAGCTTAGGATGGGAGTCCTACAATGAGCAGTTCTTC. Protein sequence: CASSLGWESYNEQFF. Based on the CDR3 plus reference TRBV7-2 and TRBJ2-1, the full variable domain is GAGVSQSPSNKVTEKGKDVELRCDPISGHTALYWYRQSLGQGLEFLIYFQGNSAPDKSGLPSDRFSAERTGGSVSTLTIQRTQQEDSAVYLCASSLGWESYNEQFFGPGTRLTVL.